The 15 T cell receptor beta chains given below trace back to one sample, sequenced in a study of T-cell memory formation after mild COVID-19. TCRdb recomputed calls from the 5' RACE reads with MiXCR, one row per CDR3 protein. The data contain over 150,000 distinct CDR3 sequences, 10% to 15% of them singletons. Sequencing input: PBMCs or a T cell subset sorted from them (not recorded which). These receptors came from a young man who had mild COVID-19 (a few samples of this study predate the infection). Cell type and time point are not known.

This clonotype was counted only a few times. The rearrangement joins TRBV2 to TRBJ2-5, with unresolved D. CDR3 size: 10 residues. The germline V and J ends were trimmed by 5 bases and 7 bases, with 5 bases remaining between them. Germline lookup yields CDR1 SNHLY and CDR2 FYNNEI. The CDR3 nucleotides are TGTGCCAGCAGTACCGGGACCCAGTACTTC. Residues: CASSTGTQYF.

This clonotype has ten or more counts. In DNA, the CDR3 is TGCGCCAGCAGCCCCACAGGACGGGAGCTCACAGATACGCAGTATTTT. Translated: CASSPTGRELTDTQYF. The chain recombines TRBV5-1 with TRBJ2-3; TRBD2 might be the D (6 bases). The V and J ends lost 4 bases and 2 bases respectively, with 17 bases between them. There are 16 residues in the CDR3. Germline values: CDR1 SGHRS, CDR2 YFSETQ.

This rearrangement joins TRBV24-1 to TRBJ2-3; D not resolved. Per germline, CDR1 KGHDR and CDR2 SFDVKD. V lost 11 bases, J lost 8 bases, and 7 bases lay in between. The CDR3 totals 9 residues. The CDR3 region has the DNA TGTGCCAACCAAGGTACGCAGTATTTT. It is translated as CANQGTQYF.

CDR3 DNA: TGCAGTGCTAGCGGAGGGGTGAGGTCCATATATTTT. The encoded protein is CSASGGVRSIYF. This chain joins TRBV20-1 and TRBJ1-3; D may be TRBD1 (5 bases). Germline CDR1 reads DFQATT; CDR2 reads SNEGSKA (reference sequence). This CDR3 region has 12 residues. Trimming pared 3 bases from V and 11 bases from J, leaving 14 bases between.

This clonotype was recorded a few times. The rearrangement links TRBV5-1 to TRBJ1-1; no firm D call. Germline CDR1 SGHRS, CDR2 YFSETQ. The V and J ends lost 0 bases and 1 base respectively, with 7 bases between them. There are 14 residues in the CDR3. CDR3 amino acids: CASSLDSQNTEAFF. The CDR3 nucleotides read TGCGCCAGCAGCTTGGATTCCCAGAACACTGAAGCTTTCTTT.

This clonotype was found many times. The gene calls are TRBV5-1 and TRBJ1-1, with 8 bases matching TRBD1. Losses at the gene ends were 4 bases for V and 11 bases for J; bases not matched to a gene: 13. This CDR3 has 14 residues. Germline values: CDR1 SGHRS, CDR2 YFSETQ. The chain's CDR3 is CASSVDGTGGSAFF. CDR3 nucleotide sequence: TGCGCCAGCAGCGTGGATGGGACAGGAGGTTCGGCTTTCTTT.

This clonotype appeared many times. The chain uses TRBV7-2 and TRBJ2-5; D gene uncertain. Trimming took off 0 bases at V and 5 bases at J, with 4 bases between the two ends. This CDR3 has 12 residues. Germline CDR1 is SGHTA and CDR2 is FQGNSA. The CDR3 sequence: CASSLAVETQYF. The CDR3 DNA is TGTGCCAGCAGCTTAGCAGTGGAGACCCAGTACTTC. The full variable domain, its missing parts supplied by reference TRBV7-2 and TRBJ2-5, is GAGVSQSPSNKVTEKGKDVELRCDPISGHTALYWYRQSLGQGLEFLIYFQGNSAPDKSGLPSDRFSAERTGGSVSTLTIQRTQQEDSAVYLCASSLAVETQYFGPGTRLLVL.

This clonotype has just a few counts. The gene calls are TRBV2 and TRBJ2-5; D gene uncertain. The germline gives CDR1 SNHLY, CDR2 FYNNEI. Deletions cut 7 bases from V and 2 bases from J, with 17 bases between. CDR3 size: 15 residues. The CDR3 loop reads CASTLTWSPQETQYF. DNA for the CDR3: TGTGCCAGCACCTTGACTTGGAGCCCGCAAGAGACCCAGTACTTC.

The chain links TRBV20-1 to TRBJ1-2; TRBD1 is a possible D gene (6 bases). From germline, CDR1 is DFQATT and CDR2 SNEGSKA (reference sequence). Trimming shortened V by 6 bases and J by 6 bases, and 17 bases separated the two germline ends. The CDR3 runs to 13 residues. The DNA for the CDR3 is TGCAGTGCAGGGAAAGGACAGTTCGATGGCTACACCTTC. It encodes CSAGKGQFDGYTF.

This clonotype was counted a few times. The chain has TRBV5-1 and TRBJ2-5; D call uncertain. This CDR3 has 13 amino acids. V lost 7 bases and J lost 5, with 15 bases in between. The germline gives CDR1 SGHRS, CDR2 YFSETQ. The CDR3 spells CASGQAPRETQYF. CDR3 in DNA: TGCGCCAGCGGGCAGGCCCCCCGGGAGACCCAGTACTTC.

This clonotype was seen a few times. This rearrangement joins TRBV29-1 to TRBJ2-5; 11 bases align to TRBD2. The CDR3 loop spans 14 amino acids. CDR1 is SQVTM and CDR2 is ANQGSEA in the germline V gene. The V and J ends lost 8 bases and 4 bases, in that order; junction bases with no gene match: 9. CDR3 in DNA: TGCAGCTCCCGACTAGCGGGGTCCGGAGAGACCCAGTACTTC. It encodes CSSRLAGSGETQYF.

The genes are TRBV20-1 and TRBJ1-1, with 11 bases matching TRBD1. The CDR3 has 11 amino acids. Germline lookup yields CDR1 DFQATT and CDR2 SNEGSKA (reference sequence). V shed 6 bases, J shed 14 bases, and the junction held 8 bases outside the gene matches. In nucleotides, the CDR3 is TGCAGTGCGAGTCAGCGGGACAGGGGGTTCTTT. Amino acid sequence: CSASQRDRGFF.

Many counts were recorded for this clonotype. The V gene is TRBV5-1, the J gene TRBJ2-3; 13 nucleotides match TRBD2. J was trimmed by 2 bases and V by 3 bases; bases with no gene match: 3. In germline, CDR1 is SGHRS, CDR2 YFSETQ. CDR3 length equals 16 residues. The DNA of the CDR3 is TGCGCCAGCAGCTCGGGACTAGCGGGGCTCACAGATACGCAGTATTTT. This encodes CASSSGLAGLTDTQYF.

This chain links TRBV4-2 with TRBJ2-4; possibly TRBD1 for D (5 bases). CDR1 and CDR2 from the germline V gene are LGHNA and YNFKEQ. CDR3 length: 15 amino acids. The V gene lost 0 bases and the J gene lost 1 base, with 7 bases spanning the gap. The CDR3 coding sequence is TGTGCCAGCAGCCAAGATTACAGGGCCAAAAACATTCAGTACTTC. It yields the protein CASSQDYRAKNIQYF.

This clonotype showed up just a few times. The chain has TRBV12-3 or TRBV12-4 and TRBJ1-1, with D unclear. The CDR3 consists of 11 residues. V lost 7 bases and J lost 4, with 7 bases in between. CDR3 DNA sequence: TGTGCCAGCACTTCCCTCACTGAAGCTTTCTTT. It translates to CASTSLTEAFF.